Listed below are T cell receptor beta chains from one sample, sequenced in a study of OX40 agonist ivuxolimab in advanced cancers. TCRdb's table, derived via immunoSEQ multiplex PCR, lists solely in-frame clones and lacks some. The profile shows roughly 50,000 clones, approximately 80% of them singletons. Here the sequenced sample was CD4+ or CD8+ T cells sorted from blood, taken in a trial of the OX40 agonist ivuxolimab. The source is an adult with an advanced solid tumor such as melanoma, head and neck, liver or kidney cancer. Both conserved end residues are part of each CDR3.

TRBJ1-6,TRBV27,CASSDRGTYNSPLHF
TRBJ2-3,TRBV11-2,CASSPGQGTTDTQYF
TRBJ2-3,TRBV7-3,CASSFTPSADTQYF
TRBJ2-1,TRBV30,CAWSYTSGSYNEQFF
TRBJ1-2,TRBV27,CASSLRTGSNYGYTF
TRBJ2-7,TRBV5-1,CASSLEGNRSSYEQYF
TRBJ2-1,TRBV7-2,CASSLGAASGGYNEQFF
TRBJ2-3,TRBV7-9,CASSFTSGTDTQYF
TRBJ2-7,TRBV27,CATAPGLAGGPYEQYF
TRBJ2-7,TRBV11-2,CASSPHESSYEQYF
TRBJ2-1,TRBV18,CASSPATFGEQFF
TRBJ2-5,TRBV7-3,CASSASGLPRETQYF
TRBJ2-7,TRBV30,CAWSTPGTSGSQYF
TRBJ2-1,TRBV5-1,CASSQTGGHNEQFF
TRBJ1-2,TRBV28,CASRRTGTNYGYTF
TRBJ2-4,TRBV2,CASSEAAGDKNIQYF
TRBJ1-5,TRBV4-2,CASSHQPGTGSDQPQHF
TRBJ1-2,TRBV7-6,CASSPRGQGFIGYTF
TRBJ2-3,TRBV28,CASLGPLTDTQYF
TRBJ2-2,TRBV9,CASSVQNGELFF
TRBJ2-1,TRBV6-5,CASRTGNEQFF
TRBJ2-1,TRBV4-2,CASSQGTSGSNNEQFF
TRBJ2-3,TRBV11-3,CASSSISGRATDTQYF
TRBJ1-6,TRBV5-1,CASRRDRDNSPLHF
TRBJ1-4,TRBV5-5,CASSLVRAGPNEKLFF
TRBJ2-1,TRBV19,CASRIPGQGIHEQFF
TRBJ1-3,TRBV18,CASSPPGGDTIYF
TRBJ1-3,TRBV6-1,CASSEGQARNTIYF
TRBJ2-3,TRBV27,CASRFISGGTTDTQYF
TRBJ2-2,TRBV5-4,CASSGAGPTGDTGELFF
TRBJ1-2,TRBV25-1,CASSALGQNYGYTF
TRBJ2-5,TRBV11-2,CASSLIGSPGVSGETQYF
TRBJ1-1,TRBV6-6,CASSSDRYNTEAFF
TRBJ2-7,TRBV6-1,CASSDFWGQGAHF
TRBJ2-5,TRBV7-2,CASSLAGRGPPETQYF
TRBJ2-1,TRBV5-1,CASSYLAGGDNEQFF
TRBJ2-7,TRBV30,CAWTSGQAIYEQYF
TRBJ2-7,TRBV10-3,CAISENPEAYEQYF
TRBJ2-1,TRBV5-1,CASSPLPSYNEQFF
TRBJ2-5,TRBV2,CASSANQETQYF
TRBJ1-1,TRBV2,CASSDANTEAFF
TRBJ2-1,TRBV11-2,CASSMIGKGAYNEQFF
TRBJ1-1,TRBV6-1,CASSVGGYTEAFF
TRBJ2-5,TRBV28,CASSSRPIRTQYF
TRBJ2-3,TRBV6-1,CASSRDTQYF
TRBJ2-2,TRBV6-1,CASTGQMGGELFF
TRBJ2-7,TRBV7-6,CASSLGASGAEQYF
TRBJ1-2,TRBV28,CASSLEGPYGYTF
TRBJ2-6,TRBV4-1,CASSQGDRGGGANVLTF
TRBJ2-1,TRBV7-3,CASSLTGGSSYNEQFF
TRBJ1-1,TRBV18,CASSPQGGRSFPEAFF
TRBJ1-1,TRBV5-1,CASSLDRWGNTEAFF
TRBJ2-7,TRBV7-2,CASSLVFPRYEQYF
TRBJ1-3,TRBV16,CASSQLSVSGNTIYF